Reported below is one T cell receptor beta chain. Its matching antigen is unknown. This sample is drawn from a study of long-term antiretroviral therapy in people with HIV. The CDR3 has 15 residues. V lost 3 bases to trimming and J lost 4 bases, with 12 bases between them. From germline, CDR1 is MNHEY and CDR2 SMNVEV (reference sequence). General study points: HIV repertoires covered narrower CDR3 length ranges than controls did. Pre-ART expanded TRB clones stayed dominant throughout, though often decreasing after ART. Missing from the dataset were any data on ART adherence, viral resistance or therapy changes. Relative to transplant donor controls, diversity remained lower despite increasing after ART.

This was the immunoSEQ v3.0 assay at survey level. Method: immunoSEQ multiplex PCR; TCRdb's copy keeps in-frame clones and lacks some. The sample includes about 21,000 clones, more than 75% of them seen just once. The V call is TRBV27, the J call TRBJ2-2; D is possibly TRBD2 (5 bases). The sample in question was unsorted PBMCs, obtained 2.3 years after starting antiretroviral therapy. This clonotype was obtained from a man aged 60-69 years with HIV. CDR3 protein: CASSFWSGVTGELFF. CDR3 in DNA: TGTGCCAGCAGTTTTTGGTCCGGGGTCACCGGGGAGCTGTTTTTT.